This T cell receptor beta chain is drawn from a study of response to subunit inactivated influenza vaccine. Study-wide findings and caveats: Authors suggested each seasonal influenza vaccination recruits few new T cells.

As concerns this clonotype: Its specificity is not known.

One entry per CDR3 protein, called by TCRdb with MiXCR from the RT-PCR reads. The sample yields hundreds of thousands of distinct CDR3 sequences, less than 30% seen once. The germline V and J ends were trimmed by 6 bases and 5 bases, with 16 bases remaining between them. The CDR3 runs 14 residues. The TCR originated in a man in his fifties who received an inactivated influenza vaccine. This specimen was CD4+ T cells sorted from PBMCs, taken roughly 5 days after vaccination. The chain combines TRBV12-3 or TRBV12-4 with TRBJ2-5, with D possibly called TRBD1 or TRBD2 (5 bases each). The DNA for the CDR3 is TGTGCCAGCAGCTCAGGGACCCATGGCGAGACCCAGTACTTC. Translating it yields CASSSGTHGETQYF.